This T cell receptor (beta chain) was recovered during a study of blood T cell repertoires in COVID-19. Study context: Donors in the United States, Italy and Spain gave samples during acute or convalescent COVID-19. The cDNA or gDNA used as material had been derived from T cells, B-cell-depleted T cells, or PBMCs.

Methods used by the authors: Reference gene primer amplification gave nucleated cell count estimates. The protocol was immunoSEQ multiplex PCR, while the TCRdb copy is restricted to in-frame clones and leaves out a portion. V and J calls and clone size follow that table, whereas D and trimming were derived from the DNA. The top ten clones hold approximately 12% of a sample with 93,000 or so clones, roughly 84% of them seen once. Germline-derived CDR1 and CDR2 are MNHEY and SVGAGI. Trimming left V 7 bases short and J 6 bases short, with 7 bases between. This CDR3 spans 11 amino acids. The receptor was isolated from a human donor in a cohort sampled during active COVID-19. The chain links TRBV6-5 to TRBJ1-3; D unresolved. The sequencing sample was made of peripheral blood. CDR3 nucleotides: TGTGCCAGCACCTCAGTAAACACCATATATTTT. It encodes CASTSVNTIYF.